This TCR beta chain derives from a study of regulatory T cells in long-lasting Graves disease. Turning to the study itself: Duration of antithyroid drug therapy among newly diagnosed Graves' patients was under 3 months. The study, taken as a whole, reports: New patients shared fewer public clonotypes (966) than persistent patients did (about 3,000). Repertoires from persistent disease leaned toward TRBV28, TRBJ1-2 and TRBJ2-5.

This CDR3 is built from 14 residues. The germline CDR1 and CDR2 sequences are KGHSH and LQKENI. After removal of 11 bases from V and 3 bases from J, the junction contained 10 bases not matched to a gene. Documented time point: newly diagnosed GD, antithyroid drugs for less than 3 months. RNA isolated from PBMCs was used to make the TCR library. This clonotype came up a few times. Its antigen is currently unknown. Arm-PCR with iRepertoire HTBI primers amplified the CDR3 regions for these TCR beta libraries. Each CDR3 protein is one row after TCRdb ran MiXCR on the multiplex PCR reads. The sample contains around 400,000 distinct CDR3 sequences, around a sixth of which appear only once.

This specimen consisted of peripheral blood mononuclear cells (PBMCs), obtained at new diagnosis, from a patient treated with antithyroid drugs. The clonotype was recovered from a female donor with Graves disease. The chain carries TRBV18 and TRBJ2-3, with TRBD2 matching 8 bases. The chain's CDR3 is CAAAVAGGTDTQYF. The DNA of the CDR3 is TGTGCCGCTGCGGTTGCGGGAGGAACAGATACGCAGTATTTT.